This TCR beta chain was obtained from a study of cytomegalovirus exposure and HLA in healthy donors (TCRdb year 2017). In terms of the full investigation: In an earlier analysis of 450 to 750 of the donors, less than 350 Gb of sequence data and some 100 million unique TCR beta sequences from approximately 180 million T cells were reported. About 280 gigabases of sequencing data and tens of millions of unique TCR sequences made up an early release that covered fewer than 650 HLA-typed donors. Of the 300 to 500 genotyped donors, less than 90% were placed in the genetic ancestry cluster associated with self-reported Caucasian donors. The aim of the study was to test whether cataloging public T cell receptors could identify signatures of past pathogen exposure. The T cell repertoires of 700 or so subjects were profiled by immunosequencing and related to cytomegalovirus serostatus. Besides the first cohort of 666 subjects, a separate validation cohort made up of roughly 120 different subjects was used. To predict cytomegalovirus infection status, the study combined high-throughput TCR immunosequencing, statistical association of individual TCRs with disease status, and machine learning. A later analysis re-examined previously published TCR beta repertoires from 500 to 700 donors and added high-resolution HLA genotyping to investigate patterns of TCR occurrence. The later analysis used no new phenotypic data to find candidate immune exposures, relying instead on TCR beta sequences and their occurrence across donors. In an earlier analysis of around 540 of the donors, high-throughput TCR beta sequencing was used to judge whether each TCR beta V gene segment behaved as functional or pseudogenic. Donor age, sex, ethnicity and CMV serostatus were collected together with the repertoire data. A later genetic analysis took genome-wide SNP genotypes for 398 of the 666 donors and used that subset as a discovery cohort. Every discovery cohort repertoire had been produced on one sequencing platform. HLA typing included class I and class II loci at four-digit resolution. Typing coverage varied by locus: roughly 620-640 donors for A, B, C, DRB1 and DQB1; roughly 510 for DQA1; approximately 570 for DPA1; fewer than 480 for DPB1. Because of strong linkage in the cohort, roughly five DR-DQ haplotypes were treated as single units for association and clustering. Among about 410 genotyped donors of the cohort, an average of around 240,000 unique TCR beta nucleotide sequences was sequenced per donor, of which 15% to 20% were non-productive.

With respect to this clone: Its antigen target is currently unknown. Base qualities are not provided; no much larger clone lies one nucleotide away.

V sheds 2 bases and J sheds 1 base, leaving 8 bases between their ends. Via the germline V gene, CDR1 is LGHNA and CDR2 YSLEER. Counted from cysteine to phenylalanine, this CDR3 has 15 amino acids. Here the CDR3 DNA is all that survives: 45 bases in frame from base 1. The library was produced with the immunoSEQ multiplex PCR assay. The multiplex PCR relied on a mix of 60 forward primers for TCR Vbeta segments and 13 reverse primers for TCR Jbeta segments. A multiplex PCR assay on genomic DNA amplified the CDR3 region of rearranged TCR beta genes. Amplified TCR beta libraries were sequenced as 87-base-pair reads on the Illumina HiSeq System. From the authors' description of their analysis: Across the 666 repertoires, a later analysis counted 78 million or so unique TCR beta chains, 9.5 million to 12 million of which were shared by at least two donors. A nearest-neighbor algorithm error-corrected the raw reads and collapsed the reads into unique sequences, merging closely related sequences to remove PCR and sequencing errors. V, D and J gene segments were assigned by aligning CDR3 sequences to IMGT reference sequences. For a sequence to be retained, a match of at least six nucleotides was required to both a V gene segment and a J gene segment. A rearrangement counted as productive if the CDR3 had no stop codons and remained in frame with V and J, and every other rearrangement counted as non-productive. Following IMGT convention, CDR3 was defined as the stretch from the second conserved V-encoded cysteine to the conserved J-encoded phenylalanine. The earlier analysis of more than 450 of the donors excluded sequences that lacked an unambiguous match to a single V gene segment. An earlier analysis of fewer than 750 of the donors called V segments functional above 56.7% productive rearrangements and segregating when the between-donor standard deviation exceeded 5%. A statistical classification framework was built to diagnose cytomegalovirus status from the catalog of TCR beta chain sequences. A later analysis assigned V and J genes by comparing TCR nucleotide sequences with IMGT/GENE-DB human TR gene sequences. In a later analysis, CDR3 sequences and most-parsimonious VDJ recombination scenarios were assigned using the TCRdist pipeline. In a later analysis, every TCR beta chain was defined by the combination of its CDR3 amino acid sequence and its V-gene family, and reads without a unique V-gene family were dropped. A later analysis removed several hundred highly shared, low-generation-probability nucleotide sequences to deal with suspected cross-contamination and a sequencing artifact. In a later analysis, a clonal expansion index was calculated for each public chain from normalized within-repertoire ranks of inferred template counts. A later analysis computed generation probabilities with a VDJ recombination model fitted to out-of-frame rearrangements, and checked the results against IGoR. A later analysis scored TCR-TCR, TCR-HLA and TCR-CMV co-occurrence with hypergeometric tests, applying a repertoire-size bias correction to TCR pairs. A later analysis estimated false discovery rates by permuting HLA or CMV assignments 20 times. In a later analysis, co-occurring TCRs were grouped using DBSCAN, with TCRdist sequence similarity added in when clustering inside HLA-allele-positive subsets. Repertoires with fewer than 30,000 or more than 120,000 public chains, plus five repertoires with anomalous nucleotide sharing, were excluded from co-occurrence clustering. Entries here come from immuneACCESS through TCRdb and include only in-frame sequences with V and J called. Some clones fail to appear in such tables; in the studies checked, an unresolved V gene covers under half of the shortfall, and the cause of the remainder is unknown. V and J calls and clone size follow that table, whereas D and trimming were derived from the DNA. This sample comprises a few hundred thousand clones, approximately 78% of them detected only once. The ten top clones hold approximately 2.9% of the sample.

The cohort consisted of 600 to 750 healthy bone marrow donors. All cohort members were sampled while nominally healthy, although unrecorded immune exposures were likely present. The donor was CMV seronegative and belonged to the group of 352 seronegative cohort members. A peripheral blood sample was provided by each donor, and peripheral blood mononuclear cells were used for TCR beta sequencing. Genomic DNA extraction from the blood cell samples was performed with the Qiagen DNeasy Blood Extraction Kit. Study-wide conclusions, independent of this receptor: A further reported finding was that TCR beta sequences accurately predicted the HLA-A and HLA-B alleles for most subjects in the first cohort. The authors suggested that the approach could potentially be generalized to other disease states and immunological phenotypes. When HLA alleles, especially DR and DQ, strongly co-occurred, attributing TCR associations to individual alleles was difficult. Three of the identified cytomegalovirus-associated TCR beta chains were confirmed in vitro to be specific for cytomegalovirus antigens. Sequencing depth was assumed to be roughly uniform across donors in the presence/absence analyses, though that assumption may not hold. This cohort had only TCR beta chains sequenced, and the lack of alpha or paired-chain data limited which features could be detected. Some IMGT-functional V segments, including TRBV6-2 and TRBV6-3, could not be distinguished by the 87-base-pair reads and were therefore excluded. Because counts were too low, around 17 rarely observed V segments, including chromosome 9 orphons, were left out of the earlier analysis of approximately 580 of the donors. According to a later genetic analysis, donors in an Asian-associated ancestry cluster had fewer N-insertions in productive TCRs than the approximately 650-donor mean. In the study, around 150 TCR beta chains were listed as associated with cytomegalovirus. V-gene and J-gene trimming of TCR beta chains was associated with a missense DCLRE1C variant in a later genetic analysis, and the association was replicated in an independent cohort. A later analysis found that TCR association rates varied across HLA loci, with DRB1 alleles showing the most associated TCRs and HLA-C alleles the fewest. A cluster of highly shared sequence variants was judged likely to be a technical artifact of the sequencing pipeline. Across donors, most TCR sequences were observed very rarely, whereas some public TCRs were present in many individuals. According to a later analysis, parvovirus B19, influenza, CMV and Epstein-Barr virus appeared linked to several top co-occurrence clusters. In an earlier analysis of 587 of the donors, most TCR beta V segments appeared in productive rearrangements about 87% or about 30% of the time, broadly matching IMGT annotations. At a false discovery rate of 0.05, a later analysis linked roughly 17,000 TCR beta sequences to specific HLA alleles. Most CMV-associated TCR beta chains appeared to be HLA-restricted in a later analysis, and the HLA associations seemed to be driven largely by CMV exposure. A later analysis found that HLA-associated TCR beta chains were more clonally expanded and had lower generation probabilities than equally common non-associated chains. CMV serostatus was the only immune exposure information available for the cohort. Because HLA typing was missing for some donors at each locus, association tests included only the typed subset. In both the original and validation cohorts, the classifier was reported to diagnose cytomegalovirus status with high specificity and sensitivity. Linkage disequilibrium might explain the correlated functional status among segregating V segments, but an unknown experimental factor could not be ruled out.

The material sequenced was PBMCs. Recombination connected TRBV4-3 to TRBJ1-4, and possibly TRBD1, on 6 matching bases. The sequence was obtained from a man aged 30 to 39 in good health and CMV-seronegative. CDR3 sequence: CASSQLQGTNEKLFF. In nucleotides, the sequence is TGCGCCAGCAGCCAACTACAGGGAACTAATGAAAAACTGTTTTTT.